Below are 21 T cell receptor beta chains sequenced from a single sample in a study of T cells in Graves' hyperthyroidism and ophthalmopathy. RNA transcripts served as the template for amplifying TCR beta CDR3 regions. The HTBI primer set drove a first-round RT-PCR of the TCR CDR3. TCRdb reanalysed the multiplex PCR reads using MiXCR and keeps one entry per CDR3 protein. This sample has some 200,000 distinct CDR3 sequences, with roughly 17% found just once. Specimen: blood. The receptors stem from a man in his fifties or sixties with Graves' hyperthyroidism.

In its sample, this clonotype was seen many times. The chain combines TRBV12-3 or TRBV12-4 with TRBJ2-3; tentatively, D is TRBD1 (5 bases). The CDR3 has 13 amino acids. Trimming removed 7 bases at V and 4 bases at J, with 12 bases between. The CDR3 region has the DNA TGTGCCAGCACCAGGGATTCTTCAGATACGCAGTATTTT. Translated: CASTRDSSDTQYF.

This clonotype was detected a few times. This sequence joins TRBV5-6 and TRBJ1-2; D possibly corresponds to TRBD1 (5 bases). Germline V gene lookup returns CDR1 SGHDT and CDR2 YYEEEE. The CDR3 consists of 18 residues. Trimming removed 1 base at V and 4 bases at J, with 23 bases between. The CDR3 nucleotides are TGTGCCAGCAGCTTGAGGGGCACCACCTCCCTCCGCCTCTATGGCTACACCTTC. Amino acids: CASSLRGTTSLRLYGYTF.

This clonotype was picked up a small number of times. The chain joins TRBV6-1 to TRBJ1-5; D gene uncertain. V lost 5 bases and J lost 0, with 11 bases in between. This CDR3 is built from 15 residues. Germline CDR1 MNHNS, CDR2 SASEGT. The CDR3 spells CASSWVLNSNQPQHF. CDR3 in DNA: TGTGCCAGCAGTTGGGTCCTAAATAGCAATCAGCCCCAGCATTTT.

This clonotype has a count of ten or more. The CDR3 nucleotides read TGTGCCAGCAGCCTCCAAGGACTTGTCACAGATACGCAGTATTTT. Translated, it gives CASSLQGLVTDTQYF. V and J are TRBV13 and TRBJ2-3, with D tentatively TRBD2 (5 bases). Trimming left V 5 bases short and J 2 bases short, with 14 bases between. The CDR3 extends over 15 amino acids. Germline CDR1 reads PRHDT; CDR2 reads FYEKMQ (reference sequence). The full variable domain, in which reference TRBV13 and TRBJ2-3 provide the parts outside the CDR3, is AAGVIQSPRHLIKEKRETATLKCYPIPRHDTVYWYQQGPGQDPQFLISFYEKMQSDKGSIPDRFSAQQFSDYHSELNMSSLELGDSALYFCASSLQGLVTDTQYFGPGTRLTVL.

This clonotype came up many times. This rearrangement joins TRBV29-1 to TRBJ2-7; maybe TRBD1 (6 bases). Trimming took off 4 bases at V and 6 bases at J, with 13 bases between the two ends. The CDR3 length is 12 residues. Germline assignment: CDR1 SQVTM and CDR2 ANQGSEA. CDR3 bases: TGCAGCGTTGTTTGGGGGCTTGGCGAGCAGTACTTC. This encodes CSVVWGLGEQYF.

The chain combines TRBV9 with TRBJ2-6, with D possibly matching TRBD2 (5 bases). In germline, CDR1 is SGDLS, CDR2 YYNGEE. The length of the CDR3 is 15 residues. V shed 4 bases and J shed 1 base, with 9 bases lying between them. CDR3 nucleotide sequence: TGTGCCAGCAGCCTCCCGGGGTCTGGGGCCAACGTCCTGACTTTC. It is translated as CASSLPGSGANVLTF.

A few counts support this clonotype. The chain has TRBV20-1 and TRBJ2-5, with TRBD1 as a possible D gene (6 bases). The CDR3 totals 14 residues. V was clipped by 2 bases and J by 2 bases, with 12 bases between them. CDR1 is DFQATT and CDR2 is SNEGSKA in the germline V gene (reference sequence). Written as DNA, the CDR3 is TGCAGTGCTAGACTCCGGCAGGGGCAAGAGACCCAGTACTTC. Encoded protein: CSARLRQGQETQYF.

Ten or more counts support this clonotype. The V gene is TRBV18, the J gene TRBJ2-5; the D gene is possibly TRBD1 (6 bases). The CDR3 sequence is 13 residues long. V was clipped by 2 bases and J by 5 bases, with 9 bases between them. Germline V CDR1 and CDR2: KGHSH, LQKENI. The CDR3, as DNA: TGTGCCAGCTCACCAGGGGGCCTTGAGACCCAGTACTTC. Translating it yields CASSPGGLETQYF. The full variable domain, with the rest looked up from reference TRBV18 and TRBJ2-5, is NAGVMQNPRHLVRRRGQEARLRCSPMKGHSHVYWYRQLPEEGLKFMVYLQKENIIDESGMPKERFSAEFPKEGPSILRIQQVVRGDSAAYFCASSPGGLETQYFGPGTRLLVL.

This chain joins TRBV7-9 and TRBJ1-1, with 9 nucleotides matching TRBD1. The CDR3 totals 14 residues. V dropped 5 bases and J dropped 1; count of bases not matched to a gene: 2. From germline, CDR1 is SEHNR and CDR2 FQNEAQ (reference sequence). In DNA form, the CDR3 reads TGTGCCAGCAGCACAGGGGGCGCGAACACTGAAGCTTTCTTT. Amino acid sequence: CASSTGGANTEAFF.

The chain couples TRBV28 to TRBJ1-5; D is possibly TRBD1 (5 bases). V shed 2 bases and J shed 5 bases, with 10 bases lying between them. This CDR3 comprises 14 residues. CDR1 and CDR2 (germline): MDHEN, SYDVKM. CDR3 in DNA: TGTGCCAGCAGTTTAAGTCAAGGGGATCAGCCCCAGCATTTT. This codes for CASSLSQGDQPQHF. Drawing the rest from reference TRBV28 and TRBJ1-5, the complete variable domain is DVKVTQSSRYLVKRTGEKVFLECVQDMDHENMFWYRQDPGLGLRLIYFSYDVKMKEKGDIPEGYSVSREKKERFSLILESASTNQTSMYLCASSLSQGDQPQHFGDGTRLSIL.

This clonotype has a count of ten or more. The rearrangement joins TRBV29-1 to TRBJ2-7, with D hard to call. This CDR3 spans 13 amino acids. The V gene lost 4 bases and the J gene lost 5 bases, with 15 bases spanning the gap. Germline V lookup: CDR1 SQVTM, CDR2 ANQGSEA. CDR3 nucleotides: TGCAGCGTTGCCCCACAGAGAGGCCACGAGCAGTACTTC. This sequence encodes CSVAPQRGHEQYF.

This clonotype was observed many times. The V call is TRBV6-1, the J call TRBJ2-7, with 9 bases lining up with TRBD2. V trimming: 5 bases; J trimming: 2 bases; junction bases outside the gene matches: 7. The germline CDR1 and CDR2 sequences are MNHNS and SASEGT. This CDR3 is 15 amino acids long. The CDR3 region is CASSPPGLATYEQYF. The CDR3 nucleotides are TGTGCCAGCAGTCCGCCGGGACTAGCAACCTACGAGCAGTACTTC.

This clonotype was found many times. J is TRBJ2-1 and V is TRBV7-2; the D gene could be TRBD1 or TRBD2 (5 bases each). Germline CDR1 and CDR2: SGHTA and FQGNSA. This CDR3 comprises 13 residues. V was pared by 8 bases and J by 0 bases, with 8 bases between. CDR3 loop: CASRDASYNEQFF. In DNA, the CDR3 is TGTGCCAGCCGGGACGCCTCCTACAATGAGCAGTTCTTC.

In its sample, this clonotype was seen a few times. The chain uses TRBV18 and TRBJ2-1; D ambiguous. The CDR3 is 17 amino acids. Germline-derived CDR1 and CDR2 are KGHSH and LQKENI. V lost 0 bases to trimming and J lost 4 bases, with 16 bases between them. The CDR3 reads CASSPPVAGPGYNEQFF. In DNA, the CDR3 is TGTGCCAGCTCACCACCGGTGGCCGGCCCGGGTTACAATGAGCAGTTCTTC.

This clonotype was recorded at least ten times. The chain recombines TRBV30 with TRBJ2-7; D uncertain. The CDR3 is 16 amino acids. The V gene's germline CDR1 is GTSNPN and CDR2 SVGIG (reference sequence). The V gene lost 0 bases and the J gene lost 3 bases, with 18 bases spanning the gap. CDR3 nucleotide sequence: TGTGCCTGGAGTGTAAGGGTGGGGTCCCTCCACTACGAGCAGTACTTC. It codes for CAWSVRVGSLHYEQYF.

The rearrangement links TRBV10-1 to TRBJ1-2; D might be TRBD1 (5 bases). The V gene lost 3 bases and the J gene lost 2 bases, with 10 bases spanning the gap. The CDR3 totals 14 residues. Germline values: CDR1 WNHNN, CDR2 SYGVQD (reference sequence). The CDR3 protein is CASSEDSMNYGYTF. CDR3 DNA sequence: TGCGCCAGCAGTGAAGACAGCATGAACTATGGCTACACCTTC.

This clonotype has just a few counts. The gene calls are TRBV7-2 and TRBJ1-5; tentatively, D is TRBD1 (5 bases). Per germline, CDR1 SGHTA and CDR2 FQGNSA. This CDR3 has 12 amino acids. V dropped 6 bases and J dropped 4 bases, with 7 bases sitting between them. The CDR3 bases are TGTGCCAGCAGGGGGGGTAATCAGCCCCAGCATTTT. As protein: CASRGGNQPQHF.

V is TRBV12-3 or TRBV12-4 and J is TRBJ2-4; D not resolved. The CDR3 is made up of 14 amino acids. V was cut by 4 bases and J by 4 bases, with 11 bases left in between. The CDR3 sequence is CASSSEQKKNIQYF. The CDR3 coding sequence is TGTGCCAGCAGTTCGGAACAAAAAAAAAACATTCAGTACTTC.

Concerning this clonotype: A junction boundary mismatches the germline segment, possibly from a read error. V gene TRBV10-3 combines with J gene TRBJ2-7, with D possibly TRBD2 on 7 matching bases. CDR1 is ENHRY and CDR2 is SYGVKD in the germline V gene. The CDR3 contains 15 residues. The CDR3 loop is CTIAGAGHTWGEQYF. In DNA form, the CDR3 reads TGTACCATCGCGGGGGCCGGACATACCTGGGGCGAGCAGTACTTC.

This clonotype was detected a few times. The chain is built from TRBV14 and TRBJ2-1; 9 nucleotides match TRBD2. In germline, CDR1 is SGHDN, CDR2 FVKESK. This CDR3 has 15 amino acids. V gave up 2 bases and J gave up 8 bases; unmatched junction bases: 7. CDR3 DNA: TGTGCCAGCAGCCAAAGGGCGGGAGGGAGCGATGAGCAGTTCTTC. Its translation: CASSQRAGGSDEQFF.

This clonotype was detected a few times. The CDR3 DNA follows: TGTGCCAGCAGTGAAGGCACAGGGCCCGGGGAGACCCAGTACTTC. Protein: CASSEGTGPGETQYF. The genes are TRBV6-1 and TRBJ2-5; D possibly corresponds to TRBD1 (6 bases). The CDR3 covers 15 residues. V lost 1 base to trimming and J lost 5 bases, with 14 bases between them. Germline loops: CDR1 MNHNS, CDR2 SASEGT.